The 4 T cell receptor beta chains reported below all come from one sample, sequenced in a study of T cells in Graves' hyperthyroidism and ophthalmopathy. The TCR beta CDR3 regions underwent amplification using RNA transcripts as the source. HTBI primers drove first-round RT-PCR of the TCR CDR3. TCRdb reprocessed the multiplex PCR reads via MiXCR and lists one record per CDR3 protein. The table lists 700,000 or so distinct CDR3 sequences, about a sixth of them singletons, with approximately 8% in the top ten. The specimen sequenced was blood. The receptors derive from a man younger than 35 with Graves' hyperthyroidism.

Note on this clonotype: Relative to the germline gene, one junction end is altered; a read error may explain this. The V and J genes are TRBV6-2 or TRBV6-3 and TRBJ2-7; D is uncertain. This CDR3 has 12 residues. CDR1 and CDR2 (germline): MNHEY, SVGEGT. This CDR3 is CASSFSWDEQYF. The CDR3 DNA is TGTGCCAGTAGTTTCAGTTGGGACGAGCAGTACTTC.

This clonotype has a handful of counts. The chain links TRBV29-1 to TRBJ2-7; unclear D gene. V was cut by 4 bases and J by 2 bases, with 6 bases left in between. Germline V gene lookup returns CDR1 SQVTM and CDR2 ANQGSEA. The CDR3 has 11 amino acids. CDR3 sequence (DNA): TGCAGCGTTGTCATCACCTACGAGCAGTACTTC. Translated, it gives CSVVITYEQYF.

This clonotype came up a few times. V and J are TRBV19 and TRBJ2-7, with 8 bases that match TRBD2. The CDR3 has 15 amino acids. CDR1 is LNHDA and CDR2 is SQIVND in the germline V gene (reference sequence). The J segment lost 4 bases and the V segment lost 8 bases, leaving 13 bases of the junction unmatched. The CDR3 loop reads CASAWASGSIYEQYF. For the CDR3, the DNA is TGTGCCAGTGCGTGGGCCAGCGGGAGTATTTACGAGCAGTACTTC.

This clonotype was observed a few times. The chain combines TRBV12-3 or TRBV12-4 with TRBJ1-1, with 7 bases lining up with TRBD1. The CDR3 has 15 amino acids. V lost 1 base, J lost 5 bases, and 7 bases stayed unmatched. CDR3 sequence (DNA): TGTGCCAGCAGTTTAGGGTCGACAGGGTTTACTGAAGCTTTCTTT. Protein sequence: CASSLGSTGFTEAFF.